This TCR beta chain was recovered during a study of blood T cells in healthy people across ages. Every sample yielded at least 6.5 million isolated PBMCs. Germline loops: CDR1 SQVTM, CDR2 ANQGSEA. This CDR3 spans 16 amino acids. In regard to this clonotype: The antigen remains undetermined. With a much larger clone just one base away, this may be a read error.

Study-level points and caveats: Diversity was higher, and naive CD4+ cells more numerous, in long-lived donors than in aged donors.

For the second PCR, which ran for about 7 to 11 cycles, a sample-barcoded 5' primer and a J-beta primer mix were used. Carrying 12 random nucleotides, a template-switch adaptor labeled each individual cDNA molecule. Each CDR3 protein gets one entry after TCRdb re-called the 5' RACE reads with MiXCR. Here the sample spans fewer than 1.5 million distinct CDR3 sequences, around 39% being singletons. Specimen: blood. The chain joins TRBV29-1 to TRBJ2-3, with a weak D call TRBD1 (6 bases). This TCR was recovered from a young woman in good health. The CDR3 loop is CSVRGTSDSSIDTQYF. The DNA of the CDR3 is TGCAGCGTGAGGGGGACATCGGACAGCAGCATAGATACGCAGTATTTT.